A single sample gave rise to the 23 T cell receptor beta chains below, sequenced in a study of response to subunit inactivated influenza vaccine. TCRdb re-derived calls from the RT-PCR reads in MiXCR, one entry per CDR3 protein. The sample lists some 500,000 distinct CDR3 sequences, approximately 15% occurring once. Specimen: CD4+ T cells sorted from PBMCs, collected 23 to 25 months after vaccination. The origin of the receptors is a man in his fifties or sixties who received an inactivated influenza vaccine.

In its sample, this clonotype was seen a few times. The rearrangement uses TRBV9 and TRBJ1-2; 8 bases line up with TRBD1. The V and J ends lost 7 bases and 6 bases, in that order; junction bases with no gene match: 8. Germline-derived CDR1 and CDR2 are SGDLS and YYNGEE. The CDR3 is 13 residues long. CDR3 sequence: CASGLGTGHGYTF. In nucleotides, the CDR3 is TGTGCCAGCGGCCTGGGGACAGGCCATGGCTACACCTTC.

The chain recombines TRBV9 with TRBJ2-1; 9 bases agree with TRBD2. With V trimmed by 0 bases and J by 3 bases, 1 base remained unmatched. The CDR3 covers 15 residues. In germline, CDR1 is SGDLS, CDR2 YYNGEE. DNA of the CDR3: TGTGCCAGCAGCGTAGAACTAGCGGGCTACAATGAGCAGTTCTTC. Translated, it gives CASSVELAGYNEQFF.

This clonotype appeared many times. This chain's CDR3 is CASSLRAGPYEQYF. The DNA of the CDR3 is TGTGCCAGCAGTTTAAGGGCAGGTCCATACGAGCAGTACTTC. The chain employs TRBV12-3 or TRBV12-4 and TRBJ2-7; D uncertain. The CDR3 loop spans 14 amino acids. V was clipped by 2 bases and J by 4 bases, with 12 bases between them.

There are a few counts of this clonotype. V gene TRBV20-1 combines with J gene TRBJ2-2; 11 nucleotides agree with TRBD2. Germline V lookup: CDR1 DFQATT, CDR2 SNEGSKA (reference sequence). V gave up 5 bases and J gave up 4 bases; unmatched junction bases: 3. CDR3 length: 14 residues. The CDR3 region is CSAPGLAATGELFF. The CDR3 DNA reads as TGCAGTGCTCCGGGACTAGCGGCCACCGGGGAGCTGTTTTTT.

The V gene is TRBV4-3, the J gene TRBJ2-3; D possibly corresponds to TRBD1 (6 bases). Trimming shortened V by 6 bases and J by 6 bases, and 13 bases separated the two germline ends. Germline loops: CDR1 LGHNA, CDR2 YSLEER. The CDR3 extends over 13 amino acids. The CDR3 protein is CASRLNREDTQYF. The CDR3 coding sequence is TGCGCCAGCAGGCTCAACAGGGAGGATACGCAGTATTTT.

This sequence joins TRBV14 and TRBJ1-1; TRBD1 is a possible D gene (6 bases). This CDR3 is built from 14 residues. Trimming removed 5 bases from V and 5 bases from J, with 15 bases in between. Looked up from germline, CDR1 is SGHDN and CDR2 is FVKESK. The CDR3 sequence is CASSVQRGVTEAFF. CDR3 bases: TGTGCCAGCAGCGTACAAAGGGGGGTAACTGAAGCTTTCTTT.

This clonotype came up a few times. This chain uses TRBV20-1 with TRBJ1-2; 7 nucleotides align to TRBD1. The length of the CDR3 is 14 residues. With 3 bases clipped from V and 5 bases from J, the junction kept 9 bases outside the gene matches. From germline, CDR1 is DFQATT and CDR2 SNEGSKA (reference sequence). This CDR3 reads CSASTDRSAYGYTF. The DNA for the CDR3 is TGCAGTGCTAGTACGGACAGGAGTGCATATGGCTACACCTTC.

The CDR3 sequence: CASSFGGTSGKETQYF. Written as DNA, the CDR3 is TGTGCCAGCAGCTTTGGAGGGACTAGCGGGAAGGAGACCCAGTACTTC. This chain joins TRBV5-4 and TRBJ2-5; 13 bases line up with TRBD2. V lost 2 bases to trimming and J lost 5 bases; unmatched junction nucleotides: 6. Per the germline V gene, CDR1 is SGHNT and CDR2 is YYREEE (reference sequence). The CDR3 extends over 16 amino acids.

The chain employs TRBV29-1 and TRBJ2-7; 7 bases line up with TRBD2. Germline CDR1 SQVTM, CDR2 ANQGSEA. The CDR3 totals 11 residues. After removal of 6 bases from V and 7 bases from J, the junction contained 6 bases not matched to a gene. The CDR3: CSVDRGGEQYF. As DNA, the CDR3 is TGCAGCGTGGATAGGGGAGGGGAGCAGTACTTC.

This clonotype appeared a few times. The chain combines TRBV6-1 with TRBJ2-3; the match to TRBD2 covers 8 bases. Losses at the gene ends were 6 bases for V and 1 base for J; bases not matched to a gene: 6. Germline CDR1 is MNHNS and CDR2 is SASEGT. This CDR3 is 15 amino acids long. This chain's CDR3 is CASRDGGARTDTQYF. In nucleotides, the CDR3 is TGTGCCAGCAGGGACGGGGGGGCGCGCACAGATACGCAGTATTTT.

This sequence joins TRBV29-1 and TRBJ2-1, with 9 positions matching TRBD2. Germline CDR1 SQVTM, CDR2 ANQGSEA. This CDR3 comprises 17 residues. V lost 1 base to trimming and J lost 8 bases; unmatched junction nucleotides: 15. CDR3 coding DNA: TGCAGCGTTGAAGTAGCGGGAGTCACATGGATGTGGGATGAGCAGTTCTTC. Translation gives CSVEVAGVTWMWDEQFF.

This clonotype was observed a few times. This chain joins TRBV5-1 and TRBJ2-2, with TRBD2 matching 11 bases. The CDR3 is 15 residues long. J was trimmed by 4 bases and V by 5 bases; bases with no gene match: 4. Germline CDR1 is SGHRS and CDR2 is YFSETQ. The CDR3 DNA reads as TGCGCCAGCAGAAGTCTAGCGGGAGGCACCGGGGAGCTGTTTTTT. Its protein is CASRSLAGGTGELFF.

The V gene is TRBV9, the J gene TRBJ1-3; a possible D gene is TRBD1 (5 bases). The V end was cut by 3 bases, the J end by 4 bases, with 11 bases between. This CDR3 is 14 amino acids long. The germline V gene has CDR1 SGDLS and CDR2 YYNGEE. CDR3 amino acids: CASSDQKGGNTIYF. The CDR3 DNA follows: TGTGCCAGCAGCGACCAAAAGGGGGGAAACACCATATATTTT. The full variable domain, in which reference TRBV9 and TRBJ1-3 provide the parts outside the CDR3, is DSGVTQTPKHLITATGQRVTLRCSPRSGDLSVYWYQQSLDQGLQFLIQYYNGEERAKGNILERFSAQQFPDLHSELNLSSLELGDSALYFCASSDQKGGNTIYFGEGSWLTVV.

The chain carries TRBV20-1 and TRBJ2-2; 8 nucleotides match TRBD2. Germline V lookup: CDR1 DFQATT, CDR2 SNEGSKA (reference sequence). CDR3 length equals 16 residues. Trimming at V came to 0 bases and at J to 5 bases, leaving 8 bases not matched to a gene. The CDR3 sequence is CSARDARLARTGELFF. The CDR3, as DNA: TGCAGTGCTAGAGATGCGAGACTAGCGAGGACCGGGGAGCTGTTTTTT.

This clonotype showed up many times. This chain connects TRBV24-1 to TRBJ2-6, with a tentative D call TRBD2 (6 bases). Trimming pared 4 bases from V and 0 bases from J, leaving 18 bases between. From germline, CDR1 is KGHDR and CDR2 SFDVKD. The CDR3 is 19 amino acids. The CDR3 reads CATSDAVAATGSGANVLTF. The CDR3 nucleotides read TGTGCCACCAGTGACGCAGTAGCGGCGACTGGCTCTGGGGCCAACGTCCTGACTTTC.

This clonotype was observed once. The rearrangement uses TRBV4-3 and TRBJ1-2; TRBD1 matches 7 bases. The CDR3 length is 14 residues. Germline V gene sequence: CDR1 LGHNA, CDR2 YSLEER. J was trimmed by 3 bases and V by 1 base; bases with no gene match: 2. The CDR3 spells CASSQGDRYYGYTF. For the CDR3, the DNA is TGCGCCAGCAGCCAAGGGGACAGATACTATGGCTACACCTTC.

The CDR3: CASSLNLPRATNEKLFF. CDR3 nucleotide sequence: TGTGCCAGCAGCTTAAACCTCCCGAGGGCAACTAATGAAAAACTGTTTTTT. The rearrangement joins TRBV5-6 to TRBJ1-4; D unclear. Between the trimmed V and J ends, which lost 2 bases and 0 bases, there was a span of 14 bases. From germline, CDR1 is SGHDT and CDR2 YYEEEE. The CDR3 runs 17 residues.

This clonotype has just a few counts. The CDR3 reads CASSSTTYRGNEQFF. The CDR3 DNA reads as TGTGCCAGCAGCTCAACAACTTATAGAGGCAATGAGCAGTTCTTC. This sequence joins TRBV7-3 and TRBJ2-1; unclear D gene. Germline lookup yields CDR1 SGHTA and CDR2 FQGTGA. CDR3 length: 15 amino acids. V was cut by 4 bases and J by 6 bases, with 16 bases left in between.

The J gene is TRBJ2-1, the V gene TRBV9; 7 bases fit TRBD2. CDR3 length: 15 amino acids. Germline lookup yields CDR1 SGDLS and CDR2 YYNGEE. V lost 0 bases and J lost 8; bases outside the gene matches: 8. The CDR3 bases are TGTGCCAGCAGCGTAGTAGCGGGTGGGCTCGATGAGCAGTTCTTC. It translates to CASSVVAGGLDEQFF.

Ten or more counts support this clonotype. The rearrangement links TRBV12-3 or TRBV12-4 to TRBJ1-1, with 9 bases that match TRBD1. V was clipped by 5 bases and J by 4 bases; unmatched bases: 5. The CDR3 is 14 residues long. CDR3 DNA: TGTGCCAGCAGTCTCACAGGGGGCGGCACTGAAGCTTTCTTT. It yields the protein CASSLTGGGTEAFF.

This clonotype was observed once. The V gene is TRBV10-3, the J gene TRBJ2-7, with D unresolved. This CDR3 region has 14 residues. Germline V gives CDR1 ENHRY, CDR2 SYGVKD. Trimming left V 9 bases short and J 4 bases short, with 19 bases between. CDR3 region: CAIANKAGPYEQYF. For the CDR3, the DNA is TGTGCCATAGCTAACAAAGCAGGACCATACGAGCAGTACTTC.

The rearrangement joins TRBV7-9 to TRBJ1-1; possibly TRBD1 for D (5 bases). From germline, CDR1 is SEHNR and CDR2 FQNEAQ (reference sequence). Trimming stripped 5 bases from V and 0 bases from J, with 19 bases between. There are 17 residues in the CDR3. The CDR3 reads CASSRRREGRMNTEAFF. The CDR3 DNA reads TGTGCCAGCAGCCGAAGACGCGAGGGACGGATGAACACTGAAGCTTTCTTT. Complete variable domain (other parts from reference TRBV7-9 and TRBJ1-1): DTGVSQNPRHKITKRGQNVTFRCDPISEHNRLYWYRQTLGQGPEFLTYFQNEAQLEKSRLLSDRFSAERPKGSFSTLEIQRTEQGDSAMYLCASSRRREGRMNTEAFFGQGTRLTVV.

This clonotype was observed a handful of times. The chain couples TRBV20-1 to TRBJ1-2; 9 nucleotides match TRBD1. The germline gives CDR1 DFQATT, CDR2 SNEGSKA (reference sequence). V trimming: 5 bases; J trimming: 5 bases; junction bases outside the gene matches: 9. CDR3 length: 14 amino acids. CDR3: CSAVPGQGLYGYTF. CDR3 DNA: TGCAGTGCTGTTCCGGGACAGGGACTTTATGGCTACACCTTC.